This T cell receptor beta chain is drawn from a study of graft-versus-host responses after intestinal transplantation. About the study: All recipients got anti-thymocyte globulin induction, then tacrolimus and steroids for roughly three years.

Concerning this clone itself: The antigen is unknown.

Study-wide results and caveats: Early post-transplant HvG declines showed an association with peak circulating GvH clone levels. Recipient marrow contained GvH clones, some of which appeared first in ileum or blood.

Some clones are missing from TCRdb's copy, which holds only in-frame ones; the method was immunoSEQ multiplex PCR. The repertoire holds over 100,000 clones, with around nine tenths as singletons. The source is a human donor who was the organ donor for an intestinal transplant. The sample in question was unstimulated CD4+ T cells sorted from spleen or lymph node cells, obtained before transplant.

CDR3 sequence (DNA): TGTGCCAGCAGCTCGACTAGCGGGACCGGGGAGCTGTTTTTT. It encodes CASSSTSGTGELFF. This sequence joins TRBV7-6 and TRBJ2-2, with TRBD2 matching over 10 bases. Germline values: CDR1 SGHVS, CDR2 FNYEAQ. CDR3 length: 14 residues. Unmatched junction bases numbered 1, after V lost 4 bases and J lost 5 bases.